The rows below give T cell receptor beta chains drawn from one sample of a study of cytomegalovirus exposure and HLA in healthy donors. Assay used: immunoSEQ multiplex PCR; TCRdb lists only in-frame clones, some missing. The data hold some 150,000 clones, with around 80% observed a single time. Input material: PBMCs. Every receptor here comes from a man younger than 40 in good health and CMV-seropositive. CDR3s include the opening cysteine and the closing phenylalanine or tryptophan. The D gene is left open where the match is weak. Part of the rows lack a size; the others show once, few, many or a class for expanded clones.

clone_size j_call d_call v_call cdr3_aa cdr3_nt
NA TRBJ2-7 TRBD2 TRBV28 CASSAGGTRNYEQYF TGTGCCAGCAGTGCCGGCGGGACTAGGAACTACGAGCAGTACTTC
few TRBJ1-1 NA TRBV28 CASSPHWNTEAFF TGTGCCAGCAGCCCTCACTGGAACACTGAAGCTTTCTTT
once TRBJ1-2 NA TRBV28 CASSLFPARMSVGYTF TGTGCCAGCAGTTTATTTCCCGCGAGGATGTCGGTTGGCTACACCTTC
NA TRBJ1-2 NA TRBV28 CASSWDTYGYTF TGTGCCAGCAGTTGGGACACCTATGGCTACACCTTC
few TRBJ2-7 NA TRBV2 CASRLSDLSYEQYF TGTGCCAGCCGCCTGTCGGACTTATCCTACGAGCAGTACTTC
NA TRBJ1-2 NA TRBV6-1 CASSDLPQGIGGYTF TGTGCCAGCAGTGACCTACCCCAGGGGATAGGTGGCTACACCTTC
NA TRBJ2-7 NA TRBV6-5 CASSYSGQGGYEQYF TGTGCCAGCAGTTACTCGGGACAAGGGGGCTACGAGCAGTACTTC
once TRBJ1-6 NA TRBV27 CASSLSLGAGSPLHF TGTGCCAGCAGTTTATCTCTGGGGGCTGGGTCACCCCTCCACTTT
NA TRBJ2-2 NA TRBV6-5 CASSYGQPANTGELFF TGTGCCAGCAGTTACGGACAGCCCGCGAACACCGGGGAGCTGTTTTTT
NA TRBJ1-2 NA TRBV10-3 CASAQGKNGYTF TGTGCTAGCGCCCAGGGGAAGAATGGCTACACCTTC
NA TRBJ1-6 TRBD1 TRBV5-1 CASSWGQGRPPIGSPLHF TGCGCCAGCAGCTGGGGACAGGGGAGGCCCCCTATAGGTTCACCCCTCCACTTT
NA TRBJ2-3 TRBD2 TRBV5-4 CASRQAGHTDTQYF TGTGCCAGCAGGCAAGCGGGGCACACAGATACGCAGTATTTT
NA TRBJ2-3 NA TRBV19 CASSQAAESDTQYF TGTGCCAGTAGTCAAGCGGCGGAGTCAGATACGCAGTATTTT
few TRBJ2-3 TRBD2 TRBV28 CASSLAGGLSDTQYF TGTGCCAGCAGTTTAGCGGGGGGGCTTTCAGATACGCAGTATTTT
few TRBJ1-5 NA TRBV9 CASSVEGEGNQPQHF TGTGCCAGCAGCGTAGAAGGGGAAGGCAATCAGCCCCAGCATTTT
NA TRBJ1-4 TRBD1 TRBV6-1 CASSVGTGATNEKLFF TGTGCCAGCAGTGTGGGGACAGGGGCAACTAATGAAAAACTGTTTTTT
NA TRBJ2-7 TRBD2 TRBV19 CASSPSTSGSVRQYF TGTGCCAGTAGTCCCTCGACTAGCGGGAGCGTAAGGCAGTACTTC
few TRBJ1-5 NA TRBV18 CASSPDRNQPQHF TGTGCCAGCTCCCCAGACAGAAATCAGCCCCAGCATTTT
NA TRBJ1-4 TRBD1 TRBV4-1 CASSQSGTDNEKLFF TGCGCCAGCAGCCAATCCGGGACAGATAATGAAAAACTGTTTTTT
NA TRBJ2-7 NA TRBV28 CASRPQGSYEQYF TGTGCCAGCAGACCACAGGGCTCCTACGAGCAGTACTTC
NA TRBJ2-1 TRBD2 TRBV7-9 CASSPREAYNEQFF TGTGCCAGCAGCCCACGGGAGGCCTACAATGAGCAGTTCTTC
once TRBJ1-4 NA TRBV6-5 CASSEMSSAEKLFF TGTGCCAGCAGTGAAATGTCCAGTGCCGAAAAACTGTTTTTT
NA TRBJ1-1 NA TRBV28 CASSPNPGVYTEAFF TGTGCCAGCAGTCCTAATCCCGGGGTGTACACTGAAGCTTTCTTT
NA TRBJ2-7 TRBD1 TRBV19 CASSITGGPYEQYF TGTGCCAGTAGTATAACAGGGGGTCCCTACGAGCAGTACTTC
NA TRBJ1-2 NA TRBV6-5 CASRGIWGPNYGYTF TGTGCCAGCCGAGGTATATGGGGCCCTAACTATGGCTACACCTTC
NA TRBJ2-3 NA TRBV19 CASRDFLTDTQYF TGTGCCAGTCGGGACTTTCTCACAGATACGCAGTATTTT
NA TRBJ2-1 NA TRBV12-5 CASGLVAAGRENEQFF TGTGCTAGTGGTTTGGTAGCTGCGGGTCGGGAAAATGAGCAGTTCTTC
once TRBJ2-1 TRBD2 TRBV19 CASRPHGGAREQFF TGTGCCAGTCGCCCCCACGGGGGGGCACGTGAGCAGTTCTTC
NA TRBJ2-7 NA TRBV28 CASSSGTPIEQYF TGTGCCAGCAGTTCCGGGACACCCATTGAGCAGTACTTC
NA TRBJ2-7 TRBD2 TRBV9 CASSVELAGSGEQYF TGTGCCAGCAGCGTAGAGTTAGCGGGGTCAGGGGAGCAGTACTTC
NA TRBJ2-7 TRBD1 TRBV6-1 CASSAGTGVSYEQYF TGTGCCAGCAGTGCCGGGACAGGGGTCTCCTACGAGCAGTACTTC
once TRBJ2-7 TRBD2 TRBV7-2 CASILGLAGGYEQYF TGTGCCAGCATCCTAGGACTAGCGGGAGGTTACGAGCAGTACTTC
once TRBJ2-2 TRBD2 TRBV5-8 CASSLFSGGPGRDTGELFF TGTGCCAGCAGCTTGTTTAGCGGGGGCCCAGGCCGGGACACCGGGGAGCTGTTTTTT
NA TRBJ2-2 NA TRBV19 CASKLDSGVGELFF TGTGCCAGTAAATTGGACAGTGGGGTCGGGGAGCTGTTTTTT
NA TRBJ1-2 TRBD1 TRBV15 CATSRDYTGTGQDGYTF TGTGCCACCAGCAGAGATTACACAGGGACAGGTCAGGATGGCTACACCTTC
few TRBJ2-1 TRBD2 TRBV5-6 CASRDSGLAGAGEQFF TGTGCCAGCAGGGACTCCGGACTAGCGGGAGCAGGTGAGCAGTTCTTC
NA TRBJ2-7 NA TRBV11-2 CASSLDVPSSYEQYF TGTGCCAGCAGCTTAGATGTGCCCAGCTCCTACGAGCAGTACTTC
NA TRBJ1-5 NA TRBV15 CATSRQISNQPQHF TGTGCCACCAGCAGGCAGATTTCTAATCAGCCCCAGCATTTT
NA TRBJ2-1 TRBD2 TRBV19 CASSIQAGGGYEQFF TGTGCCAGTAGTATCCAAGCGGGGGGTGGCTATGAGCAGTTCTTC
NA TRBJ2-7 TRBD2 TRBV5-1 CASSLVAGEEYEQYF TGCGCCAGCAGCTTGGTAGCGGGAGAGGAGTACGAGCAGTACTTC
NA TRBJ2-2 TRBD1 TRBV6-5 CASIRTGDYTGELFF TGTGCCAGCATAAGGACAGGCGATTACACCGGGGAGCTGTTTTTT
once TRBJ2-3 TRBD2 TRBV10-2 CASSEVASGGPSTDTQYF TGCGCCAGCAGTGAGGTTGCTAGCGGGGGGCCCAGCACAGATACGCAGTATTTT
NA TRBJ1-1 TRBD1 TRBV6-1 CASSELTGGKVTEAFF TGTGCCAGCAGTGAATTGACAGGGGGAAAAGTCACTGAAGCTTTCTTT
NA TRBJ1-6 TRBD1 TRBV28 CASSRQTGVNSPLHF TGTGCCAGCAGTCGGCAGACAGGGGTTAATTCACCCCTCCACTTT
NA TRBJ1-1 TRBD1 TRBV2 CASREDRGLTEAFF TGTGCCAGCAGGGAGGACAGGGGGCTCACTGAAGCTTTCTTT
NA TRBJ1-2 TRBD1 TRBV27 CASSSGTENYGYTF TGTGCCAGCTCTTCCGGGACAGAAAACTATGGCTACACCTTC
NA TRBJ2-7 TRBD2 TRBV27 CASSSLAGGYEQYF TGTGCCAGCAGTTCGCTAGCGGGAGGATACGAGCAGTACTTC
NA TRBJ2-5 TRBD1 TRBV7-3 CASSLSDRGEETQYF TGTGCCAGCAGCTTAAGTGACAGGGGCGAAGAGACCCAGTACTTC
NA TRBJ2-1 TRBD2 TRBV30 CAWRGRLAGYNEQFF TGTGCCTGGAGGGGGAGGCTAGCGGGGTACAATGAGCAGTTCTTC
few TRBJ1-1 NA TRBV6-5 CASSYRSRNTEAFF TGTGCCAGCAGTTACCGCTCCAGGAACACTGAAGCTTTCTTT
medium-sized TRBJ2-7 NA TRBV4-1 CASSSYGASGEQYF TGCGCCAGCAGCTCTTATGGGGCCTCCGGGGAGCAGTACTTC
NA TRBJ2-5 NA TRBV5-6 CASSPKLQGPWETQYF TGTGCCAGCAGCCCAAAGTTGCAGGGCCCTTGGGAGACCCAGTACTTC
NA TRBJ2-3 TRBD2 TRBV28 CASRSSGGPSTDTQYF TGTGCCAGCAGGTCCTCGGGAGGGCCTAGCACAGATACGCAGTATTTT
NA TRBJ2-7 TRBD1 TRBV28 CASSSGQGRYEQYF TGTGCCAGCAGCTCCGGACAGGGCCGCTACGAGCAGTACTTC
NA TRBJ2-1 TRBD2 TRBV29-1 CSEILAGGPGTEQFF TGCAGCGAGATTCTAGCGGGAGGGCCCGGAACTGAGCAGTTCTTC